The sequence of this T cell receptor beta chain was determined in a study of CXCR3-negative and CXCR3-positive naive CD8 T cells. Findings and caveats of the study: Naive cells with CXCR3 showed TRB CDR3s that were more hydrophobic than those in CXCR3-negative naive cells. Whereas both naive subsets had comparably high diversity, memory CD8+ cells had much lower diversity.

UMI labels and 5' RACE were used to prepare the TRB cDNA libraries. For each CDR3 protein, TCRdb gives one entry from its re-call of the 5' RACE reads, without DNA. Here the sample table reports 120,000 to 150,000 distinct CDR3 sequences. The CDR3 totals 15 residues. Germline-derived CDR1 and CDR2 are DFQATT and SNEGSKA (reference sequence). Naive CD8+ T cells carried a CD45RO-CCR7+CD27+CD95- phenotype. For this clonotype: Its antigen is not known.

The chain employs TRBV20-1 and TRBJ2-5; TCRdb's assignment of TRBD2 cannot be checked, as there is no DNA. The sample comprised naive CXCR3+ CD8+ T cells from blood. Subset noted: CD45RO-CCR7+CD27+CD95- naive CD8+ T cells expressing CXCR3 (TNR3+). This clonotype originated in a human donor in good health. Some clones in this sample may be carry-over from other donors' samples. The CDR3 sequence is CSARDEAGQWETQYF.